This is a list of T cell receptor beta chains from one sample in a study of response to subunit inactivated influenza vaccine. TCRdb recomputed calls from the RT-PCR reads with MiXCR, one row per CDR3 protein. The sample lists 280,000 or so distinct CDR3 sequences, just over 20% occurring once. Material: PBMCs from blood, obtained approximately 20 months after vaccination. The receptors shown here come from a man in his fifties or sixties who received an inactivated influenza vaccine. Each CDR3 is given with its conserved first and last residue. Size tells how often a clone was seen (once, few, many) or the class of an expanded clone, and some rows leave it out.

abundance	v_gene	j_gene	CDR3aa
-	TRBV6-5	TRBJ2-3	CASSSPDGAYF
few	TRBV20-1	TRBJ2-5	CSAMSFRGSQETQYF
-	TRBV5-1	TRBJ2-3	CASSKTGITDTQYF
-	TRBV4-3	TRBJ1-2	CASSQVSYYGYTF
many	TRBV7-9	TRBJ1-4	CASSLGDRDLEKLFF
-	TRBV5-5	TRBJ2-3	CASSSRIVESQYF
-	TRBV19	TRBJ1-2	CASTPLTTGNYCYTF
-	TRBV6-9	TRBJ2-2	CASSYWPGANTGELFF
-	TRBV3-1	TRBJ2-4	CASGAGGKDIQYF
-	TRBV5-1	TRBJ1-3	CASSLLGPDSGNTIYF
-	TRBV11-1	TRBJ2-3	CASTHSDPDTQYF
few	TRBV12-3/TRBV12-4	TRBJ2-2	CASSFAGTGTGELFF
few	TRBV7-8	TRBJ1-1	CASSPRSQLNTEAFF
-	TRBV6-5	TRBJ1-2	CASSYSYRRVANYGYTF
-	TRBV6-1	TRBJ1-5	CASSEATQPWGNQPQHF
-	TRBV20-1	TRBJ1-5	CSARDISYSNQPQHF
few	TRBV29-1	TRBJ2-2	CSVRADSNTGELFF
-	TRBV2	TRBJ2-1	CASKTSGIYEQFF
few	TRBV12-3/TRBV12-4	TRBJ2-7	CASSPSVGEQYF
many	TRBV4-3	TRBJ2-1	CASSQGLRPGDEQFF
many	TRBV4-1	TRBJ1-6	CASSQFGTGNSPLHF
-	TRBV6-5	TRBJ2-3	CASSYSGRDTDTQYF
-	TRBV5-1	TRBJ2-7	CASKGTVGTYEQYF
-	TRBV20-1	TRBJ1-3	CSASTAGAGNTIYF
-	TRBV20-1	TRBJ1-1	CSARDGTQNTEAFF
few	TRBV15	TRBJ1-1	CATSREGVHTEAFF
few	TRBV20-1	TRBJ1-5	CSASKGGADQPQHF
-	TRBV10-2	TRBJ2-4	CASRESTGGAPSIQYF
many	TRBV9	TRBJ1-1	CASSETSGATEAFF
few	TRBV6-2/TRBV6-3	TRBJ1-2	CASARGLGYTF
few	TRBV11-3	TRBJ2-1	CASSALPGEQFF
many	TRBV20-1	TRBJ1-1	CSASIMSRTEAFF
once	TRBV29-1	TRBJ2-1	CSVDGLAGAVEQFF
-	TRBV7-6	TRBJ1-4	CASSLSGTGEKLFF
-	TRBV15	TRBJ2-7	CATSRAQGGQYF
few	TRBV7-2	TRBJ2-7	CASSLETGTYEQYF
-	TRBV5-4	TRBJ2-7	CASSPVGQAYEQYF
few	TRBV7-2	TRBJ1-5	CASSFRTNQPQHF
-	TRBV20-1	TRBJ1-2	CSARDVDRGDYGYTF
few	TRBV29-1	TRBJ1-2	CSVEFATARLYGYTF
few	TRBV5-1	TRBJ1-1	CASSLAGQGQSEAFF
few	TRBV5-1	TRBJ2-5	CASSWGHQETQYF
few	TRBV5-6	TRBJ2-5	CASSTSLGGGETQYF
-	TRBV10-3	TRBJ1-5	CAISDTGFGDQPQHF
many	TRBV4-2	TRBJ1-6	CASSQDGTGVNSPLHF